The clone carrying this T cell receptor beta chain came up many times. The antigen remains undetermined. The data originate from a study of T cells after yellow fever vaccination. Trimming took 5 bases from V and 3 from J, leaving 5 bases between them. The germline V gene encodes CDR1 SGHTA and CDR2 FQGNSA. This CDR3 comprises 11 residues. General study results and limits: Clones from primary vaccination mostly reappeared after the booster (around 97% CD4, around 90% CD8). Repertoires obtained by FACS sorting could include abundant clonotypes that entered as contaminants from the bulk population. Weaker, the secondary response had a peak occurring faster, on day 5 versus 15.

Conversion of TCR transcripts into cDNA relied on 5'RACE template switching, which added a universal primer site and UMIs. Each CDR3 protein gets one entry after TCRdb re-called the 5' RACE reads with MiXCR. The sample consists of approximately 240,000 distinct CDR3 sequences, 3.6% of them appearing once. V is TRBV7-2 and J is TRBJ2-7; D not certain. The sample was PBMCs, taken 15 days after the yellow fever booster vaccination. The TCR was taken from a man between 18 and 35 years old who received the YFV17D yellow fever vaccine. CDR3 nucleotides: TGTGCCAGCAGCCTACTCTACGAGCAGTACTTC. This encodes CASSLLYEQYF.